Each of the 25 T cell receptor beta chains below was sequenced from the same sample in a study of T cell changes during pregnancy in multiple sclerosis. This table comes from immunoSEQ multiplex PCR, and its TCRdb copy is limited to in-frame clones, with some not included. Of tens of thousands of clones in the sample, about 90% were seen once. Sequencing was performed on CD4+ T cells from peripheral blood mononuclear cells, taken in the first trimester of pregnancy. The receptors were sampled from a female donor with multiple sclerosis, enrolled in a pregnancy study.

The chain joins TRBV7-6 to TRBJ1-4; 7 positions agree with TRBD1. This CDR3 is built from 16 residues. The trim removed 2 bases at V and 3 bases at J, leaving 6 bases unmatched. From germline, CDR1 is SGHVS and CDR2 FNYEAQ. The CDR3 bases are TGTGCCAGCAGCTTACTCGCGACAGGGCCTAATGAAAAACTGTTTTTT. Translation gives CASSLLATGPNEKLFF.

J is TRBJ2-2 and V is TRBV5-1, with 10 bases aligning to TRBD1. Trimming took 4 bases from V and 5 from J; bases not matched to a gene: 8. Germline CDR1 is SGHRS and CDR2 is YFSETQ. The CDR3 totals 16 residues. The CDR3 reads CASSLGDRGLTGELFF. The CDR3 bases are TGCGCCAGCAGCCTTGGAGACAGGGGGCTGACCGGGGAGCTGTTTTTT. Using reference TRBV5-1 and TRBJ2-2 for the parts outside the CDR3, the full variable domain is KAGVTQTPRYLIKTRGQQVTLSCSPISGHRSVSWYQQTPGQGLQFLFEYFSETQRNKGNFPGRFSGRQFSNSRSEMNVSTLELGDSALYLCASSLGDRGLTGELFFGEGSRLTVL.

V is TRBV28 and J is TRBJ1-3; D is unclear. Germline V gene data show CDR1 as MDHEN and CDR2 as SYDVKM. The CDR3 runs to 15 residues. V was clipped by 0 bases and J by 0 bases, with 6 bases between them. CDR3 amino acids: CASSLWQVSGNTIYF. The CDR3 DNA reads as TGTGCCAGCAGTTTATGGCAGGTCTCTGGAAACACCATATATTTT.

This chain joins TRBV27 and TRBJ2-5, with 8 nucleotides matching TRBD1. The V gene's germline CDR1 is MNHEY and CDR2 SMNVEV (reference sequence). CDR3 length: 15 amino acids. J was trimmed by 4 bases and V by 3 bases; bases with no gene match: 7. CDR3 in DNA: TGTGCCAGCAGTTTCACCGGGACAGGAGGAGAGACCCAGTACTTC. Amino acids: CASSFTGTGGETQYF.

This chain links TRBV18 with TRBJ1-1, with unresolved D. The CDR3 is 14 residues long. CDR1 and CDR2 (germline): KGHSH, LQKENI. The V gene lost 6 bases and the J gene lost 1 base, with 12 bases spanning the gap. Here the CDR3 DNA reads TGTGCCAGCTCGGCACAGAGCCAGAACACTGAAGCTTTCTTT. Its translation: CASSAQSQNTEAFF.

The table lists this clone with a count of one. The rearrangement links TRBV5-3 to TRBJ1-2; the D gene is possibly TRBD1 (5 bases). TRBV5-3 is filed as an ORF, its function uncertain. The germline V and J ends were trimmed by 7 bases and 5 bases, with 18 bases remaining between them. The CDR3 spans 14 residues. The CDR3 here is CARLDPGGGYGYTF. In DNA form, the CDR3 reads TGTGCCAGACTGGACCCCGGGGGGGGGTATGGCTACACCTTC.

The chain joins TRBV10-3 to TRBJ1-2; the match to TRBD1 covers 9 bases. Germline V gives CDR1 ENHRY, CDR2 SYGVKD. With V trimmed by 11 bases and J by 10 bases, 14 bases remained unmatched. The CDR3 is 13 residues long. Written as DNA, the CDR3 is TGTGCCGTAAACAGGGGGCAGGTAGAGGACTACACCTTC. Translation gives CAVNRGQVEDYTF.

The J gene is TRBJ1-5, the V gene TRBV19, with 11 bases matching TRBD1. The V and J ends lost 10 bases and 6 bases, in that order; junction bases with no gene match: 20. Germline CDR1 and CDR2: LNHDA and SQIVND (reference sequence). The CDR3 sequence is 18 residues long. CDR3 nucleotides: TGTGCCACCGGGGAGCCCCGGGAATGGGACAGGGGGGCTCAGCCCCAGCATTTT. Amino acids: CATGEPREWDRGAQPQHF.

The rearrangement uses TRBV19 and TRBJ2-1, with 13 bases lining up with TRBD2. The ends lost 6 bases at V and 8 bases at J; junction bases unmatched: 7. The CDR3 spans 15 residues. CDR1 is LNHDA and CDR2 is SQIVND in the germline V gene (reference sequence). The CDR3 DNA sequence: TGTGCCAGTAGCCAACTAGCGGGAGGGTTTGATGAGCAGTTCTTC. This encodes CASSQLAGGFDEQFF.

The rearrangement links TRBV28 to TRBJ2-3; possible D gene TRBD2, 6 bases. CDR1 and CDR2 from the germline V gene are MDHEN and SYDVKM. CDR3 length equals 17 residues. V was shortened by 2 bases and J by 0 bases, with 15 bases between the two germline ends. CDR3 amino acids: CASSLPPTSLSTDTQYF. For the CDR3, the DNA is TGTGCCAGCAGTTTACCCCCGACTAGTTTAAGCACAGATACGCAGTATTTT.

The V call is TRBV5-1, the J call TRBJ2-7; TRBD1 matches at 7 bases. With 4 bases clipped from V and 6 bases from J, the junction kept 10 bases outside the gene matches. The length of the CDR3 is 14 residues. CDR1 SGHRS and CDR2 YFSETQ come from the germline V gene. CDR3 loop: CASSRLDRAREQYF. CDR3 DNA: TGCGCCAGCAGCCGGCTCGACAGGGCGCGCGAGCAGTACTTC.

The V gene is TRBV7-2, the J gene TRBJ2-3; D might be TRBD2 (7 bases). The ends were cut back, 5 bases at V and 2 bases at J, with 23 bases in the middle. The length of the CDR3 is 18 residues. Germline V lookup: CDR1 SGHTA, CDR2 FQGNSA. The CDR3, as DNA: TGTGCCAGCAGCAGCAGACGGGGGGCCACCACCAACACAGATACGCAGTATTTT. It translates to CASSSRRGATTNTDTQYF.

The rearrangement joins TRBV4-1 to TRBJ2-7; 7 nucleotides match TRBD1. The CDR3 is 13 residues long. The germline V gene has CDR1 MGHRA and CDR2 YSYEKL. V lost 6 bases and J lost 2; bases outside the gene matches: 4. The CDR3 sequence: CASSRDRTYEQYF. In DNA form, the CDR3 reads TGCGCCAGCAGTCGGGACAGAACCTACGAGCAGTACTTC.

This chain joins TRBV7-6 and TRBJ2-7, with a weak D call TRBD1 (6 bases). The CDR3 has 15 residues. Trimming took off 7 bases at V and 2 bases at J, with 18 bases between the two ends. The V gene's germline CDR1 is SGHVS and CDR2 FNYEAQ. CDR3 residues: CASMEAGDGPYEQYF. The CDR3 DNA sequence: TGTGCCAGCATGGAAGCAGGGGACGGACCCTACGAGCAGTACTTC.

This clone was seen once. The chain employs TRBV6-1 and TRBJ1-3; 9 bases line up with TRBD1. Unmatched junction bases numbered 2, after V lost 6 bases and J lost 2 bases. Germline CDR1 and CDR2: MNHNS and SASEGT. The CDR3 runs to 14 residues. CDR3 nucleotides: TGTGCCAGCAGATGGACAGGGGCTGGAAACACCATATATTTT. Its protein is CASRWTGAGNTIYF.

In DNA, the CDR3 is TGCGCCAGCAGCCCGACGGGGTTCTCTGGGGCCAACGTCCTGACTTTC. Amino acid sequence: CASSPTGFSGANVLTF. The rearrangement uses TRBV5-1 and TRBJ2-6; possible D gene TRBD2, 5 bases. This CDR3 spans 16 amino acids. V lost 4 bases, J lost 0 bases, and 11 bases lay in between. In germline, CDR1 is SGHRS, CDR2 YFSETQ.

DNA for the CDR3: TGTGCCTGGACGGGGTACAATGAGCAGTTCTTC. Residues: CAWTGYNEQFF. The chain joins TRBV30 to TRBJ2-1; TRBD2 might be the D (5 bases). Trimming removed 4 bases from V and 4 bases from J, with 5 bases in between. In germline, CDR1 is GTSNPN, CDR2 SVGIG (reference sequence). The CDR3 is 11 amino acids.

The CDR3 protein is CASSLMRGSDTEAFF. In DNA form, the CDR3 reads TGTGCCAGCAGCTTGATGCGGGGATCGGACACTGAAGCTTTCTTT. The rearrangement uses TRBV5-4 and TRBJ1-1; no firm D call. Looked up from germline, CDR1 is SGHNT and CDR2 is YYREEE (reference sequence). The CDR3 runs to 15 residues. V was clipped by 1 base and J by 3 bases, with 13 bases between them.

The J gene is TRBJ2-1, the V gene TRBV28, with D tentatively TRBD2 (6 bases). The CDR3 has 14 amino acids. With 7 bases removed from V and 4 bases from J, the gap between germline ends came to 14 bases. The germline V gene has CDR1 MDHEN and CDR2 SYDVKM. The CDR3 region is CASTLSGTYNEQFF. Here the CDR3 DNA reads TGTGCCAGCACCCTTAGCGGTACTTACAATGAGCAGTTCTTC.

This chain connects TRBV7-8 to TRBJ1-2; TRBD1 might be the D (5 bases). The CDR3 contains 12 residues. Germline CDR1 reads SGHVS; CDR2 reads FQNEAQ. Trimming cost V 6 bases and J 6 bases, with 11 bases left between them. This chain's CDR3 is CASRGRVDGYTF. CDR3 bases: TGTGCCAGCAGGGGCAGGGTTGATGGCTACACCTTC.

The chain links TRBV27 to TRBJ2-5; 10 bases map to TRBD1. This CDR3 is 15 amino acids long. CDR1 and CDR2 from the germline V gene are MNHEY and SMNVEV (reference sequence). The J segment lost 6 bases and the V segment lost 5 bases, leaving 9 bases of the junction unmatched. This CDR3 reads CASSPGTGEGKTQYF. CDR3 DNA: TGTGCCAGCAGTCCCGGGACAGGGGAGGGCAAGACCCAGTACTTC.

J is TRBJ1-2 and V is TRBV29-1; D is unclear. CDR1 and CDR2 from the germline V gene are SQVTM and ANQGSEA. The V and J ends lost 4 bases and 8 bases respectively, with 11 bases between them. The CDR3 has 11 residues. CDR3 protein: CSVARSKGYTF. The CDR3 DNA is TGCAGCGTTGCGAGGAGTAAGGGCTACACCTTC.

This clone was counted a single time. CDR3 protein: CASSASDTQYF. DNA for the CDR3: TGTGCCAGCAGTGCTTCAGATACGCAGTATTTT. The chain uses TRBV2 and TRBJ2-3; unclear D gene. The CDR3 loop spans 11 amino acids. CDR1 is SNHLY and CDR2 is FYNNEI in the germline V gene. V dropped 4 bases and J dropped 4 bases, with 3 bases sitting between them.

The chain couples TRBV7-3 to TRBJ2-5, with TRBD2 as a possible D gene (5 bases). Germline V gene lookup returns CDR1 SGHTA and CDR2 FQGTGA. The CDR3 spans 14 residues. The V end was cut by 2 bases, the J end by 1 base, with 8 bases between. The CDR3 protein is CASSLLAGQETQYF. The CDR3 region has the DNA TGTGCCAGCAGCTTACTGGCGGGCCAAGAGACCCAGTACTTC.

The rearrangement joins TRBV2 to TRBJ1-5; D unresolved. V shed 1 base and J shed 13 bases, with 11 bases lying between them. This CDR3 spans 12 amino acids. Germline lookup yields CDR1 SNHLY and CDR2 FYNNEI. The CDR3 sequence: CASSEGPGLQHF. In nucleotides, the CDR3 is TGTGCCAGCAGTGAAGGGCCGGGTCTGCAGCATTTT.